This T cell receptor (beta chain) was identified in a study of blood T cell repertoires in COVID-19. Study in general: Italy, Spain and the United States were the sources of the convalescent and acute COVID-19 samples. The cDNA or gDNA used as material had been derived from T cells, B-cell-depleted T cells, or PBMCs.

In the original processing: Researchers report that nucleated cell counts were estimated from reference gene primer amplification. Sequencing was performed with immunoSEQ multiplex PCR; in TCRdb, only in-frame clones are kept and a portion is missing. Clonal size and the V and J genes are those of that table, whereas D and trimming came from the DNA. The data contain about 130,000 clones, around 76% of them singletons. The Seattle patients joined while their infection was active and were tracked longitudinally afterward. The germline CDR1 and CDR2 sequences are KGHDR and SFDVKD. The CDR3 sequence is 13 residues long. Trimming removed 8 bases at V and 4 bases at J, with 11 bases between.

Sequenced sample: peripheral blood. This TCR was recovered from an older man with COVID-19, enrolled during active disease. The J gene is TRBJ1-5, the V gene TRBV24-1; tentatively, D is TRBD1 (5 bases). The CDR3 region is CATNSGRNQPQHF. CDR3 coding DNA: TGTGCCACCAACTCAGGGCGAAATCAGCCCCAGCATTTT.